The 2 T cell receptor beta chains below all came from one sample that was sequenced in a study of blood T cell repertoires in COVID-19. Sequencing was performed with immunoSEQ multiplex PCR; in TCRdb, only in-frame clones are kept and a portion is missing. This sample has 290,000 or so clones, with nearly 90% found just once. Sequenced: PBMCs or T cells enriched from blood (not recorded which). The receptors were sampled from a woman under 30 with acute COVID-19.

The chain couples TRBV29-1 to TRBJ1-2; D is ambiguous. The CDR3 runs to 12 residues. Trimming left V 4 bases short and J 5 bases short, with 11 bases between. CDR1 and CDR2 from the germline V gene are SQVTM and ANQGSEA. This CDR3 reads CSVVSRLYGYTF. The CDR3 nucleotides are TGCAGCGTTGTGAGCAGGTTATATGGCTACACCTTC. Filled out from reference TRBV29-1 and TRBJ1-2, the complete variable domain reads SAVISQKPSRDICQRGTSLTIQCQVDSQVTMMFWYRQQPGQSLTLIATANQGSEATYESGFVIDKFPISRPNLTFSTLTVSNMSPEDSSIYLCSVVSRLYGYTFGSGTRLTVV.

The chain uses TRBV29-1 and TRBJ1-6; 8 positions agree with TRBD1. CDR1 SQVTM and CDR2 ANQGSEA come from the germline V gene. V shed 6 bases, J shed 5 bases, and the junction held 3 bases outside the gene matches. The CDR3 runs 13 residues. The CDR3 spells CSVKDRDNSPLHF. CDR3 bases: TGCAGCGTCAAGGACAGGGATAATTCACCCCTCCACTTT.